This entry lists 28 T cell receptor beta chains sequenced from one sample in a study of T cell responses to AZD1222 COVID-19 vaccine. Using immunoSEQ multiplex PCR, the repertoire was profiled, and TCRdb retains in-frame clones only, with some absent. The repertoire holds around 70,000 clones, with roughly 88% as singletons. The specimen was peripheral blood, collected on day 0 of AZD1222 vaccination. The receptors here all came from an adult in good health.

The chain couples TRBV28 to TRBJ1-5; 8 bases match TRBD1. Germline V gene data show CDR1 as MDHEN and CDR2 as SYDVKM. The junction had 7 bases not matched to a gene; V was cut back by 8 bases and J by 7 bases. The CDR3 runs 13 residues. The CDR3 coding sequence is TGTGCCAGCGGTCCAGGGGGCCGGCAGCCCCAGCATTTT. Residues: CASGPGGRQPQHF.

This chain joins TRBV28 and TRBJ1-4; 12 nucleotides line up with TRBD1. The CDR3 length is 17 residues. Losses at the gene ends were 5 bases for V and 7 bases for J; bases not matched to a gene: 11. Germline V lookup: CDR1 MDHEN, CDR2 SYDVKM. CDR3 protein: CASSQMGQGARVEKLFF. The CDR3 DNA reads as TGTGCCAGCAGTCAGATGGGACAGGGGGCGCGGGTTGAAAAACTGTTTTTT.

The chain recombines TRBV18 with TRBJ2-1; 8 bases align to TRBD1. CDR3 length: 14 residues. The ends lost 5 bases at V and 4 bases at J; junction bases unmatched: 4. In germline, CDR1 is KGHSH, CDR2 LQKENI. CDR3 sequence reads: CASSAGGAYNEQFF. CDR3 nucleotide sequence: TGTGCCAGCTCAGCAGGGGGCGCATACAATGAGCAGTTCTTC.

The genes are TRBV30 and TRBJ1-2, with a possible D match to TRBD1 (5 bases). V was pared by 2 bases and J by 2 bases, with 12 bases between. Germline assignment: CDR1 GTSNPN and CDR2 SVGIG (reference sequence). CDR3 length: 14 amino acids. The CDR3 DNA follows: TGTGCCTGGAGTTTGGGGGTAGGGAACTATGGCTACACCTTC. Translation: CAWSLGVGNYGYTF.

The rearrangement uses TRBV5-1 and TRBJ2-7; 9 nucleotides match TRBD1. From germline, CDR1 is SGHRS and CDR2 YFSETQ. Trimming removed 4 bases from V and 5 bases from J; junction bases left unmatched: 10. CDR3 size: 15 residues. CDR3 residues: CASSPGTGWSDEQYF. CDR3 DNA sequence: TGCGCCAGCAGCCCCGGGACAGGGTGGAGCGACGAGCAGTACTTC.

This clone was counted between two and nine times. The V call is TRBV6-1, the J call TRBJ2-7; the match to TRBD2 covers 10 bases. Germline CDR1 reads MNHNS; CDR2 reads SASEGT. This CDR3 region has 15 residues. The V segment lost 0 bases and the J segment 1 base; nucleotides outside the gene matches: 0. The CDR3 nucleotides read TGTGCCAGCAGTGAAGCTAGCGGGGGGTCCTACGAGCAGTACTTC. It yields the protein CASSEASGGSYEQYF.

J is TRBJ1-5 and V is TRBV3-1 (or the pseudogene TRBV3-2); D gene uncertain. Germline V gene data show CDR1 as LGHDT and CDR2 as YNNKEL (reference sequence). This CDR3 has 12 residues. Trimming removed 4 bases at V and 4 bases at J, with 5 bases between. The CDR3 DNA sequence: TGTGCCAGCAGCCGCCCTAATCAGCCCCAGCATTTT. This sequence encodes CASSRPNQPQHF.

The genes are TRBV6-4 and TRBJ2-5, with D perhaps TRBD1 (6 bases). This CDR3 region has 13 residues. Germline CDR1 MRHNA, CDR2 SNTAGT. V was cut by 6 bases and J by 5 bases, with 13 bases left in between. The CDR3 region is CASRYRDPETQYF. The DNA for the CDR3 is TGTGCCAGCAGATACAGGGACCCGGAGACCCAGTACTTC.

This clone was counted a few times. The chain uses TRBV21-1 and TRBJ1-6. TRBV21-1 is listed as a pseudogene. The CDR3 extends over 11 amino acids. The CDR3 region has the DNA TGTGGAGGGAACTATAATTCACCCCTCCACTTT. Protein: CGGNYNSPLHF.

This clone was recorded only once. CDR3 bases: TGTGCCAGCAGCTTAGATCCCCAATCCTACGAGCAGTACTTC. As protein: CASSLDPQSYEQYF. The rearrangement joins TRBV11-2 to TRBJ2-7; D remains ambiguous. The CDR3 consists of 14 residues. Germline V gene lookup returns CDR1 SGHAT and CDR2 FQNNGV. Trimming pared 0 bases from V and 1 base from J, leaving 7 bases between.

This clone was detected only once. This chain uses TRBV4-2 with TRBJ1-4, with no clear D. This CDR3 has 17 residues. The germline gives CDR1 LGHNA, CDR2 YNFKEQ. V lost 2 bases and J 3 bases, leaving 16 bases between the germline ends. CDR3 coding DNA: TGTGCCAGCAGCCAAAGAAAGGGAGGTGAAGCTAATGAAAAACTGTTTTTT. The encoded protein is CASSQRKGGEANEKLFF.

To note about this clone: Different DNA sequences within this sample yield the same CDR3. V and J are TRBV28 and TRBJ2-7; maybe TRBD2 (5 bases). From germline, CDR1 is MDHEN and CDR2 SYDVKM. V was cut by 3 bases and J by 5 bases, with 8 bases left in between. The CDR3 length is 12 residues. This CDR3 is CASSFGGDEQYF. The DNA for the CDR3 is TGTGCCAGCAGTTTTGGAGGAGACGAGCAGTACTTC.

This clone was seen a handful of times. The chain is built from TRBV4-1 and TRBJ1-5; D unresolved. Germline CDR1 MGHRA, CDR2 YSYEKL. The CDR3 has 13 residues. The ends were cut back, 1 base at V and 5 bases at J, with 6 bases in the middle. The CDR3 DNA reads TGCGCCAGCAGCCAAGTTATAGATCAGCCCCAGCATTTT. It codes for CASSQVIDQPQHF.

A few counts support this clone. The V gene is TRBV12-3 or TRBV12-4, the J gene TRBJ1-5; D remains ambiguous. Trimming left V 3 bases short and J 4 bases short, with 7 bases between. The CDR3 covers 13 residues. Written as DNA, the CDR3 is TGTGCCAGCAGTTTTGGGAGGAATCAGCCCCAGCATTTT. It encodes CASSFGRNQPQHF.

The chain recombines TRBV5-1 with TRBJ2-7; 7 bases align to TRBD2. The CDR3 sequence is 15 residues long. V shed 1 base and J 0 bases; nucleotides not matched to a gene: 4. The germline V gene encodes CDR1 SGHRS and CDR2 YFSETQ. As DNA, the CDR3 is TGCGCCAGCAGCTTGTACGGGGGGAGCTCCTACGAGCAGTACTTC. Translating gives CASSLYGGSSYEQYF.

The chain links TRBV27 to TRBJ2-7; 9 bases line up with TRBD1. The CDR3 is 13 residues long. J lost 5 bases, V lost 10 bases, and 9 bases had no gene match. Germline CDR1 and CDR2: MNHEY and SMNVEV (reference sequence). The CDR3 DNA sequence: TGTGCCATTCGCCGGGACAGGGACCACGAGCAGTACTTC. This codes for CAIRRDRDHEQYF.

Here the CDR3 reads CASSKGTANEKLFF. The CDR3 coding sequence is TGTGCCAGCAGCAAAGGGACAGCTAATGAAAAACTGTTTTTT. The rearrangement uses TRBV7-7 and TRBJ1-4, with 7 bases matching TRBD1. The junction had 3 bases not matched to a gene; V was cut back by 5 bases and J by 3 bases. Germline CDR1 reads SSHAT; CDR2 reads FNYEAQ (reference sequence). There are 14 residues in the CDR3.

The J gene is TRBJ2-1, the V gene TRBV5-1, with 9 bases fitting TRBD1. CDR1 is SGHRS and CDR2 is YFSETQ in the germline V gene. The junction had 8 bases not matched to a gene; V was cut back by 4 bases and J by 15 bases. This CDR3 is built from 12 residues. CDR3 nucleotide sequence: TGCGCCAGCAGCATAACAGGGGGCCTGCGGTTCTTC. Translation gives CASSITGGLRFF.

J is TRBJ1-5 and V is TRBV28; 10 bases match TRBD1. The CDR3 runs to 15 residues. The J segment lost 4 bases and the V segment lost 4 bases, leaving 4 bases of the junction unmatched. From germline, CDR1 is MDHEN and CDR2 SYDVKM. The CDR3 loop is CASSSDRGRNQPQHF. The CDR3 nucleotides are TGTGCCAGCAGTTCCGACAGGGGGCGGAATCAGCCCCAGCATTTT.

The chain carries TRBV7-8 and TRBJ1-1; no firm D call. Between the trimmed V and J ends, which lost 6 bases and 1 base, there was a span of 12 bases. This CDR3 spans 14 amino acids. The germline V gene has CDR1 SGHVS and CDR2 FQNEAQ. CDR3 bases: TGTGCCAGCAGTTTCAGAAGCCCGAACACTGAAGCTTTCTTT. It codes for CASSFRSPNTEAFF.

This clone was counted a single time. The chain couples TRBV30 to TRBJ1-5; possibly TRBD1 for D (6 bases). This CDR3 spans 14 amino acids. The germline V gene encodes CDR1 GTSNPN and CDR2 SVGIG (reference sequence). Trimming took off 0 bases at V and 6 bases at J, with 12 bases between the two ends. The CDR3 protein is CAWSVQTGTQPQHF. CDR3 bases: TGTGCCTGGAGTGTACAGACAGGCACTCAGCCCCAGCATTTT.

This chain joins TRBV5-3 and TRBJ1-2; D gene unclear. TRBV5-3 has ORF status, its function being uncertain. The CDR3 loop spans 13 amino acids. Deletions cut 6 bases from V and 8 bases from J, with 17 bases between. CDR3 sequence: CARNPGRPRGYTF. CDR3 in DNA: TGTGCCAGAAACCCGGGCCGCCCGAGGGGCTACACCTTC.

V and J are TRBV7-8 and TRBJ1-2; D is uncertain. Germline CDR1 and CDR2: SGHVS and FQNEAQ. V lost 5 bases to trimming and J lost 0 bases, with 13 bases between them. This CDR3 has 15 residues. CDR3 sequence reads: CASSATRSANYGYTF. In DNA form, the CDR3 reads TGTGCCAGCAGCGCGACCCGTTCGGCTAACTATGGCTACACCTTC.

The chain links TRBV5-8 to TRBJ1-6; D not resolved. Germline values: CDR1 SGHTS, CDR2 YDEGEE. Trimming shortened V by 2 bases and J by 3 bases, and 9 bases separated the two germline ends. CDR3 length: 15 residues. Here the CDR3 DNA reads TGTGCCAGCAGCTTTCAGACCCTCTATAATTCACCCCTCCACTTT. It yields the protein CASSFQTLYNSPLHF.

This sequence joins TRBV2 and TRBJ1-4, with a possible D match to TRBD1 (6 bases). Germline-derived CDR1 and CDR2 are SNHLY and FYNNEI. The CDR3 totals 15 residues. V lost 2 bases and J lost 6, with 13 bases in between. CDR3 residues: CASSESPGEDEKLFF. The DNA for the CDR3 is TGTGCCAGCAGTGAATCACCAGGGGAGGATGAAAAACTGTTTTTT.

The V call is TRBV9, the J call TRBJ2-3; D unresolved. The CDR3 consists of 13 residues. The V end was cut by 0 bases, the J end by 3 bases, with 5 bases between. Germline V lookup: CDR1 SGDLS, CDR2 YYNGEE. DNA of the CDR3: TGTGCCAGCAGCGTAGGGCAGACAGATACGCAGTATTTT. Protein sequence: CASSVGQTDTQYF. The full variable domain, with the rest looked up from reference TRBV9 and TRBJ2-3, is DSGVTQTPKHLITATGQRVTLRCSPRSGDLSVYWYQQSLDQGLQFLIQYYNGEERAKGNILERFSAQQFPDLHSELNLSSLELGDSALYFCASSVGQTDTQYFGPGTRLTVL.

CDR3 DNA sequence: TGTGCCAGCAGTTTATATTTCGGTGGCAGGGTGGAGTCCTACGAGCAGTACTTC. It is translated as CASSLYFGGRVESYEQYF. The rearrangement joins TRBV27 to TRBJ2-7; possibly TRBD1 for D (5 bases). Trimming pared 1 base from V and 1 base from J, leaving 20 bases between. Germline V CDR1 and CDR2: MNHEY, SMNVEV (reference sequence). The length of the CDR3 is 18 residues.

This sequence joins TRBV19 and TRBJ1-1; the D gene is possibly TRBD1 (6 bases). The germline V and J ends were trimmed by 6 bases and 1 base, with 9 bases remaining between them. The CDR3 covers 13 residues. Germline CDR1 reads LNHDA; CDR2 reads SQIVND (reference sequence). Here the CDR3 reads CASSGQTNTEAFF. The CDR3 bases are TGTGCCAGTAGCGGACAGACGAACACTGAAGCTTTCTTT.